The TCR beta chain described here comes from a study of cytomegalovirus exposure and HLA in healthy donors. Study conclusions and caveats: Specific recognition of CMV antigens was confirmed in vitro for a few chains (all CMV-associated).

Use of 60 Vbeta and 13 Jbeta primers characterized the PCR. Clones were read by immunoSEQ multiplex PCR, and TCRdb kept only the in-frame ones, dropping some. The sample shows about 140,000 clones, 73% of them seen only once. This CDR3 is 16 amino acids long. Germline V gene lookup returns CDR1 SGHRS and CDR2 YFSETQ. The trim removed 4 bases at V and 0 bases at J, leaving 9 bases unmatched. This clone was seen a handful of times. As yet, its antigen is unknown. The chain couples TRBV5-1 to TRBJ2-5; 7 nucleotides line up with TRBD2. Sequencing was done on a sample of PBMCs. The receptor comes from a woman in her thirties or forties in good health and CMV-seronegative. The CDR3 DNA sequence: TGCGCCAGCAGCACGCTGGAGGGAGGGAACCAAGAGACCCAGTACTTC. Its protein product is CASSTLEGGNQETQYF.